The following is a TCR beta chain sequence with its context. Trimming cost V 5 bases and J 13 bases, with 24 bases left between them. The CDR3 sequence is 14 residues long. CDR1 and CDR2 from the germline V gene are SEHNR and FQNEAQ (reference sequence). The data belong to a study of technical replicates of blood from a few donors. Assay: immunoSEQ multiplex PCR; the TCRdb copy retains only in-frame clones and omits some. Of about 79,000 clones in the sample, more than 90% are singletons; the top ten hold about 0.4%. The receptor comes from a human donor in good health. Some clones in this sample may be carry-over from other donors' samples. The chain recombines TRBV7-9 with TRBJ2-7; D perhaps matches TRBD2 (6 bases). Sequenced material: T cells isolated from PBMCs. CDR3: CASSHSEGGKEFYF. In nucleotides, the CDR3 is TGTGCCAGCAGCCATTCGGAGGGAGGCAAGGAGTTTTACTTC.